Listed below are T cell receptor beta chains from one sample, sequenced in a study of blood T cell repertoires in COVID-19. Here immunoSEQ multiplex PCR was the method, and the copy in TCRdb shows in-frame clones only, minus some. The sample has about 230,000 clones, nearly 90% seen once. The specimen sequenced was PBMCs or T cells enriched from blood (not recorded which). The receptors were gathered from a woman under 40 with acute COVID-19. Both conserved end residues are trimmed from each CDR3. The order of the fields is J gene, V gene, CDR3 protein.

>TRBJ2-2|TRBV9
ASSVPGLAGDTGELF
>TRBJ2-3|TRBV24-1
ATSQRGSTDTQY
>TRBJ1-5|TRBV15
ATSTGGAYQPQH
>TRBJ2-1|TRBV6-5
ASGSGGYNEQF
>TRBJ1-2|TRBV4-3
ASSQDSIGGYGYT
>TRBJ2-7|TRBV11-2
ASSAGIVDLYEQY
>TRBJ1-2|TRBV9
ASSVSPFQGNYGYT
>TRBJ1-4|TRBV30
AWSPGEKLF
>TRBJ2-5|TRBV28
ASSLLTSGRETQY
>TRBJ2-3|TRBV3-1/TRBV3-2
ASSQISGGGDTQY
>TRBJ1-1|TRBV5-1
ASTKTGGNTEAF
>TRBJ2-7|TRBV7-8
ASSLEESSYEQY
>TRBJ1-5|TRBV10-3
AIQGSNQPQH
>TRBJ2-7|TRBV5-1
ASSPGAGTGGYEQY
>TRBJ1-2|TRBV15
ATSREPGTGVGGYT
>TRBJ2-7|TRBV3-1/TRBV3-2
ASSHRQGGYEQY
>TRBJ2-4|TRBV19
ASSLGTSSKAKNIQY
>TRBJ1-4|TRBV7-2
ASSFGTGIDEKLF
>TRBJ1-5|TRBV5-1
ASSWTTGGNQPQH